This passage covers 2 T cell receptor beta chains from one sample sequenced in a study of CD8 T cells in Susac syndrome. With random hexamers, about 0.5 to 1 ug RNA was reverse transcribed. A single record per CDR3 protein comes from TCRdb applying MiXCR to the immunoSEQ multiplex PCR reads. The profile shows around 150,000 distinct CDR3 sequences, roughly 95% of them singletons. Input material: CD4+ T cells from PBMCs. All receptors come from a human donor with Susac syndrome.

CDR3 region: CSARPLAGGAYEQYF. The CDR3 coding sequence is TGCAGTGCTAGACCTCTAGCGGGGGGCGCCTACGAGCAGTACTTC. The chain carries TRBV20-1 and TRBJ2-7; TRBD2 agrees at 11 bases. Germline V gene lookup returns CDR1 DFQATT and CDR2 SNEGSKA (reference sequence). CDR3 size: 15 residues. J was trimmed by 2 bases and V by 2 bases; bases with no gene match: 5.

This rearrangement joins TRBV4-1 to TRBJ1-2; D not certain. V lost 3 bases, J lost 9 bases, and 14 bases lay in between. CDR3 length: 13 residues. The germline gives CDR1 MGHRA, CDR2 YSYEKL. CDR3 nucleotides: TGCGCCAGCAGCCACCAGACTGGGGTCAGCTACACCTTC. Translation gives CASSHQTGVSYTF.